This T cell receptor (beta chain) is from a study of beta chain features in type 1 diabetes. About the research overall: Healthy donors and patients showed comparable age, gender and cell yields. Study-level findings and limits: Researchers report that Type 1 diabetes patients had moderately but significantly shorter TCRB CDR3s across all four CD4+ subsets. In comparison with healthy donors, patients had naive, central memory and Treg TCRB repertoires that appeared more similar.

Germline CDR1 and CDR2: SEHNR and FQNEAQ (reference sequence). V lost 4 bases, J lost 4 bases, and 12 bases stayed unmatched. The CDR3 contains 16 residues. The authors took one heparinised blood draw, averaging roughly 120 mL, from each donor. Expressed TCRB transcripts were sequenced after all isolated RNA was converted to cDNA. The method was immunoSEQ multiplex PCR; TCRdb's version includes in-frame clones alone and lacks a portion of them. The sample includes 430,000 or so clones, more than 9.5% of them seen just once. Of note for this clone: Its antigen is unidentified.

This sequence was found in a woman aged 18-30 years in good health. This rearrangement joins TRBV7-9 to TRBJ2-7; TRBD1 aligns across 8 bases. The sequenced sample consisted of naive CD4+ T cells from blood. The CDR3 DNA reads as TGTGCCAGCAGCTCTACTGCCGGGACAGGAGTATACGAGCAGTACGTC. Translated: CASSSTAGTGVYEQYV.